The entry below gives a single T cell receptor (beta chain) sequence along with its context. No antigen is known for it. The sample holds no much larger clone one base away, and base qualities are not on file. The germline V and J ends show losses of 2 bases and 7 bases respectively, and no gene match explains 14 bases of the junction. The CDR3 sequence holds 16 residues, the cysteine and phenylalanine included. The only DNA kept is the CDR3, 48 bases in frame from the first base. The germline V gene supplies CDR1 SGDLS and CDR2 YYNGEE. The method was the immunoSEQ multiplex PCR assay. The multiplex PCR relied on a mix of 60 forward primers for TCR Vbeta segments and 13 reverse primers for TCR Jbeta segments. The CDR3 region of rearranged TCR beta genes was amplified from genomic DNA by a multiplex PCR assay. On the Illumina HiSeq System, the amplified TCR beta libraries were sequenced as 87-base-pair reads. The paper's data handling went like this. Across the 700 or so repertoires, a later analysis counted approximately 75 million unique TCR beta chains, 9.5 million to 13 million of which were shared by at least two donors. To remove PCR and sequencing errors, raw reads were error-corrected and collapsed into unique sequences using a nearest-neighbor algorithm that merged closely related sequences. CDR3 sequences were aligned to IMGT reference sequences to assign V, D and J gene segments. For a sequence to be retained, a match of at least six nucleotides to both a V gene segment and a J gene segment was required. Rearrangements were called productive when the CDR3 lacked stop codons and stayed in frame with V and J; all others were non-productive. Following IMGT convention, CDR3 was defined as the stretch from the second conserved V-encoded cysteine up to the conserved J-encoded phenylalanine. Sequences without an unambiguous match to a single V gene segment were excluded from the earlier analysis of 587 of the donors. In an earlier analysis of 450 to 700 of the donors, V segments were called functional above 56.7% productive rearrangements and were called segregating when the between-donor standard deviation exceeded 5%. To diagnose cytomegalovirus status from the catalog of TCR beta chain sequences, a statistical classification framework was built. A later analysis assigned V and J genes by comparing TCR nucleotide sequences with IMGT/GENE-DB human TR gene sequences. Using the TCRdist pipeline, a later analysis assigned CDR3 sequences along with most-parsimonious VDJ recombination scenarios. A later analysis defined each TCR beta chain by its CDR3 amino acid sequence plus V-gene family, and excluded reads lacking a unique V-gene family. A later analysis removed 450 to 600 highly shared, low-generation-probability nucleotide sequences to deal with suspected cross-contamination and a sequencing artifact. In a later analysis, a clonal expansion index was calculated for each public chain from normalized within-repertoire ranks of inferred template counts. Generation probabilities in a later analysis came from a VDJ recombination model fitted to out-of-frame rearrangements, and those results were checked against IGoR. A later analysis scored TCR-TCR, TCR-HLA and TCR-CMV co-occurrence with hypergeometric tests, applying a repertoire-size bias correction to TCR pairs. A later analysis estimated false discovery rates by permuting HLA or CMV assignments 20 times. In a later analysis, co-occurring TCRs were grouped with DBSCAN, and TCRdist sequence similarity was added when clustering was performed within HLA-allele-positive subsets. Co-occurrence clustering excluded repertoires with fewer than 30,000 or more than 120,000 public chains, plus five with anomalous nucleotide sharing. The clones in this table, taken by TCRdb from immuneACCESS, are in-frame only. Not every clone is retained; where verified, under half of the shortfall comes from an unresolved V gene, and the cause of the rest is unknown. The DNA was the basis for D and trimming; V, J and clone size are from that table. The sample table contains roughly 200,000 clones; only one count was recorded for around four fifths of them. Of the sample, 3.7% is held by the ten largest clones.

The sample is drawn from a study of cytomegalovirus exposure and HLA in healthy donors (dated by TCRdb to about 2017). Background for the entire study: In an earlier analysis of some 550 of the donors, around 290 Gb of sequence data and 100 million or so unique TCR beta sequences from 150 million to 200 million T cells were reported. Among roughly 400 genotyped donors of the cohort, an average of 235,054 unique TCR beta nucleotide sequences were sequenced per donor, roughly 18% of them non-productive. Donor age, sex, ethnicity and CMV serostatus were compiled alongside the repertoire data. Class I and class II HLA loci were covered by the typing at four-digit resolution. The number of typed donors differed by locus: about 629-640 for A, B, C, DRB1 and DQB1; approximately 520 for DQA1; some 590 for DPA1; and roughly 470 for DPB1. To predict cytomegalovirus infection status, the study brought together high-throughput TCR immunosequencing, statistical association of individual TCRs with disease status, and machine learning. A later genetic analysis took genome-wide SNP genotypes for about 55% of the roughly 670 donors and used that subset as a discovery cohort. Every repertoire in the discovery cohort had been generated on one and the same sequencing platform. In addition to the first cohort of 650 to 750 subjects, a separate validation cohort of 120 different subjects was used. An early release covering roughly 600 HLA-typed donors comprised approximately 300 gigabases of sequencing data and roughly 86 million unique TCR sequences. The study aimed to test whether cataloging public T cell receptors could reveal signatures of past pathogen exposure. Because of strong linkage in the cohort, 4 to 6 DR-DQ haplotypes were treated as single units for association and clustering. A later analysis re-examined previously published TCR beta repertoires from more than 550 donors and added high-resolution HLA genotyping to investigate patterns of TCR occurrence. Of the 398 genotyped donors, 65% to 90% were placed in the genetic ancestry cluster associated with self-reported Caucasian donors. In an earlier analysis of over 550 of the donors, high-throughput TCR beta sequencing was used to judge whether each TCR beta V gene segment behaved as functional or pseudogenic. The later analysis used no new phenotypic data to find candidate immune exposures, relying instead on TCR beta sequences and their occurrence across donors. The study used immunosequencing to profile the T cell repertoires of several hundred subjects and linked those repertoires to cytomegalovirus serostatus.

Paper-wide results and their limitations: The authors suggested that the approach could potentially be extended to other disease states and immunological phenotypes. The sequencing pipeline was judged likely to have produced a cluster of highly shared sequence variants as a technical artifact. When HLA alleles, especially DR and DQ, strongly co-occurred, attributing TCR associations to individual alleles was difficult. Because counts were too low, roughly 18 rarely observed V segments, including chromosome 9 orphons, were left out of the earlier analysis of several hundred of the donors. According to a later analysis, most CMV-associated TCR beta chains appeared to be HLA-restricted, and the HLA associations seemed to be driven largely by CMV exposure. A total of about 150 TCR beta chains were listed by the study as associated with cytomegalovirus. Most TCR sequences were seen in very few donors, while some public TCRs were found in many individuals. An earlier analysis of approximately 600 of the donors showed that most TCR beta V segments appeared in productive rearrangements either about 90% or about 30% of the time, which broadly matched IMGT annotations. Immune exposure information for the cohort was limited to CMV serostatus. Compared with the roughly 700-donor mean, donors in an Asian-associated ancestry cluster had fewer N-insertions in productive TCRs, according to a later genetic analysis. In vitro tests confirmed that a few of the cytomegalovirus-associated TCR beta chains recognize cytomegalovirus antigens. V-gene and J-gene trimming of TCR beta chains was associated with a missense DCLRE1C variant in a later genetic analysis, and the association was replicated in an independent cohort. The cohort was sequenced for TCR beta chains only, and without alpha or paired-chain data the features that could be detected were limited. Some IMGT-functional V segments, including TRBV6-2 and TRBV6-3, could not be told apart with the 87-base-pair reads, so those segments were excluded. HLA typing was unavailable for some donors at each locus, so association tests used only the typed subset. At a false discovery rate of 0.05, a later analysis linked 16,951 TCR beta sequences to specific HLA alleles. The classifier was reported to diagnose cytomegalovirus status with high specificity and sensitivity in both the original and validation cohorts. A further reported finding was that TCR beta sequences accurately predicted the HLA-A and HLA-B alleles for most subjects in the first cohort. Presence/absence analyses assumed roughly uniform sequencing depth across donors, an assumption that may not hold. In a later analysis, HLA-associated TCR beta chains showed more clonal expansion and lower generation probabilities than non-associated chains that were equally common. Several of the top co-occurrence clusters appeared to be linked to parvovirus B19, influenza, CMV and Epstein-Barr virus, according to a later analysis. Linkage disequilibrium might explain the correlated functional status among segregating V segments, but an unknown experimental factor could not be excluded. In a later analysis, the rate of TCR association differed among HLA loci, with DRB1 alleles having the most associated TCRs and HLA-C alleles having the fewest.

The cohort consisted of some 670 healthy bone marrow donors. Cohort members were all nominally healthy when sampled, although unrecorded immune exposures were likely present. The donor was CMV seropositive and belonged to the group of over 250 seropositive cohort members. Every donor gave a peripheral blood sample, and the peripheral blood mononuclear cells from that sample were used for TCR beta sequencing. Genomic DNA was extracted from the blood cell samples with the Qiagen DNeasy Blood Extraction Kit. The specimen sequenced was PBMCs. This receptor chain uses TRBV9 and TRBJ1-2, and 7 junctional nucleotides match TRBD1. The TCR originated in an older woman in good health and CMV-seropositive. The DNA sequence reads TGTGCCAGCAGCGTTGCTGGGACAGATGTTCCGGGTGGCTACACCTTC. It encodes CASSVAGTDVPGGYTF.